This T cell receptor beta chain was sequenced during a study of spatial heterogeneity in lung cancer. Study at large: PBMC collected at follow-up were sequenced when available, a median of roughly two years after resection.

Time point denoted: blood at routine non-recurrence follow-up after resection. This clonotype was seen repeatedly, ten times or more. TCRdb reprocessed the 5' RACE reads with MiXCR, giving one entry per CDR3 protein. Of 15,000 to 20,000 distinct CDR3 sequences in the sample, 8% to 10% are singletons; the top ten hold just over 35%. The CDR3 has 14 amino acids. Germline V gene sequence: CDR1 SNHLY, CDR2 FYNNEI. Unmatched junction bases numbered 8, after V lost 8 bases and J lost 6 bases. Specimen: PBMCs, collected at follow-up. This sequence originates from a female donor with early-stage non-small cell lung cancer. The rearrangement joins TRBV2 to TRBJ2-1, with 9 bases lining up with TRBD2. CDR3 amino acids: CASLPAGGFNEQFF. In DNA form, the CDR3 reads TGTGCCAGCCTCCCCGCGGGAGGGTTCAATGAGCAGTTCTTC.